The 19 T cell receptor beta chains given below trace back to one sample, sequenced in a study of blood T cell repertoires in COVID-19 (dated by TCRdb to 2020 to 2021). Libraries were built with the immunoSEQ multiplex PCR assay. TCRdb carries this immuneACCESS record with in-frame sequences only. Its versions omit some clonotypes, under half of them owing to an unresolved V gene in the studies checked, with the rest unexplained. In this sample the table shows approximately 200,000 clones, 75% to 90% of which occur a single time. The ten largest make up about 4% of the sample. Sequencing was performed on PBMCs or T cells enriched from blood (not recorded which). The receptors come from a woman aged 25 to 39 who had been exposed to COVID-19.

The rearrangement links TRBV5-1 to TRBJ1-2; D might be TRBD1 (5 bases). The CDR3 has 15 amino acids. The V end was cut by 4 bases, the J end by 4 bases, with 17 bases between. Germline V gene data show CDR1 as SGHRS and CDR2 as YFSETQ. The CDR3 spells CASSTSLDRAYGYTF. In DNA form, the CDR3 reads TGCGCCAGCAGCACTTCCCTCGACAGAGCCTATGGCTACACCTTC. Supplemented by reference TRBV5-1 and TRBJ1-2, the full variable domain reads KAGVTQTPRYLIKTRGQQVTLSCSPISGHRSVSWYQQTPGQGLQFLFEYFSETQRNKGNFPGRFSGRQFSNSRSEMNVSTLELGDSALYLCASSTSLDRAYGYTFGSGTRLTVV.

CDR3 sequence reads: CASSTTGLSSYEQYF. The CDR3 DNA follows: TGCGCCAGCAGCACGACAGGGTTGAGCTCCTACGAGCAGTACTTC. The rearrangement joins TRBV5-1 to TRBJ2-7; 7 bases are a match to TRBD1. CDR1 and CDR2 (germline): SGHRS, YFSETQ. This CDR3 comprises 15 residues. Trimming took 4 bases from V and 0 from J; bases not matched to a gene: 7.

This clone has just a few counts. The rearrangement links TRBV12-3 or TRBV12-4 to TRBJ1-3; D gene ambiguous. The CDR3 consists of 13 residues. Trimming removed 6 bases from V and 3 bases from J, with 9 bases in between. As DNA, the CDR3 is TGTGCCAGCAGGGTCGGGAATGGAAACACCATATATTTT. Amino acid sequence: CASRVGNGNTIYF.

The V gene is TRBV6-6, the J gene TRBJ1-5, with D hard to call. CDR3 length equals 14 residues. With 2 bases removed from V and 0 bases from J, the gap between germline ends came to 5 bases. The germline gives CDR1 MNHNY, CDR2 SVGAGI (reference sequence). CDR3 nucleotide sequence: TGTGCCAGCAGTTACCCAAATAGCAATCAGCCCCAGCATTTT. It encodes CASSYPNSNQPQHF.

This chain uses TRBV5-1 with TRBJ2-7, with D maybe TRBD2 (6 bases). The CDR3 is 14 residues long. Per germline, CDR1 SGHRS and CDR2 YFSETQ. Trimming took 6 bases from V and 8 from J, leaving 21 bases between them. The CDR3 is CASTIEGGPHQQYF. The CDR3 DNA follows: TGCGCCAGCACCATAGAGGGAGGTCCCCACCAGCAGTACTTC.

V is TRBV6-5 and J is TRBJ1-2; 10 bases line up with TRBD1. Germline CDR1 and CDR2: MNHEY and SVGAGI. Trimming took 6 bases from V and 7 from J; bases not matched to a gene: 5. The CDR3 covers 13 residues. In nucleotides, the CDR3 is TGTGCCAGCAGCCGGACAGGGGGAGGTGGCTACACCTTC. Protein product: CASSRTGGGGYTF.

CDR3 nucleotide sequence: TGTGCCAGCAGCGTAGTTGGGAGTTACACAGATACGCAGTATTTT. Translated, it gives CASSVVGSYTDTQYF. V usage is TRBV9 and J usage is TRBJ2-3, with D maybe TRBD2 (5 bases). Trimming pared 0 bases from V and 2 bases from J, leaving 10 bases between. CDR3 length: 15 amino acids. CDR1 is SGDLS and CDR2 is YYNGEE in the germline V gene.

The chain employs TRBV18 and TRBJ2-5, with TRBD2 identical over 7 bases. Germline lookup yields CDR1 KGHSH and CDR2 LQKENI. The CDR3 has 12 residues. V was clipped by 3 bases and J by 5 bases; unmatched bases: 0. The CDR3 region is CASSPGGETQYF. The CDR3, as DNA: TGTGCCAGCTCACCCGGGGGGGAGACCCAGTACTTC.

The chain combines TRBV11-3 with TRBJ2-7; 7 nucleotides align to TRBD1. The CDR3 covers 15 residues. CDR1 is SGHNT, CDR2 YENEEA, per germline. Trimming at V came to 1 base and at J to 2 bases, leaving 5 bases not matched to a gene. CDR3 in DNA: TGTGCCAGCAGCTTAGGGACAGGAATAACCTACGAGCAGTACTTC. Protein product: CASSLGTGITYEQYF.

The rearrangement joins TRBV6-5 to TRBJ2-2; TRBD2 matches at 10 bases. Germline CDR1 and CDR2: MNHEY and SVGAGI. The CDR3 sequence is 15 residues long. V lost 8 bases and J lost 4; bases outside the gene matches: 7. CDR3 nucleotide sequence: TGTGCCAGCCGCCGACTAGCGGGTGGCACCGGGGAGCTGTTTTTT. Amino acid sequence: CASRRLAGGTGELFF.

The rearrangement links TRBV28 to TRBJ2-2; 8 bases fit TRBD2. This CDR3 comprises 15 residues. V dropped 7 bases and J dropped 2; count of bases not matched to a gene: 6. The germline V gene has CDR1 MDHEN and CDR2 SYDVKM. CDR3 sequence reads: CASIRGGTNTGELFF. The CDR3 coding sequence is TGTGCCAGCATACGGGGGGGAACTAACACCGGGGAGCTGTTTTTT.

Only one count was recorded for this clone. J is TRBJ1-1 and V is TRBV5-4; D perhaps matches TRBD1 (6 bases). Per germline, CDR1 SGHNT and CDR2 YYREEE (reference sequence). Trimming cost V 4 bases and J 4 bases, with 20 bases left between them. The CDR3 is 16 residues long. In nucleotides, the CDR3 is TGTGCCAGCAGCAGGTCAGGGGATCGTCTCAGCACTGAAGCTTTCTTT. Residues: CASSRSGDRLSTEAFF. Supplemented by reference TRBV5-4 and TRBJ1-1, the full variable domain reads ETGVTQSPTHLIKTRGQQVTLRCSSQSGHNTVSWYQQALGQGPQFIFQYYREEENGRGNFPPRFSGLQFPNYSSELNVNALELDDSALYLCASSRSGDRLSTEAFFGQGTRLTVV.

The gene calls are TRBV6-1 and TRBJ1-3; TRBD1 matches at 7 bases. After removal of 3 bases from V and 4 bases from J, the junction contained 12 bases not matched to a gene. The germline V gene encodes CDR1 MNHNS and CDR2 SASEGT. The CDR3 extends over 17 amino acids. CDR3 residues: CASSERRQGGSGNTIYF. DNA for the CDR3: TGTGCCAGCAGTGAGCGAAGACAGGGAGGTTCGGGAAACACCATATATTTT.

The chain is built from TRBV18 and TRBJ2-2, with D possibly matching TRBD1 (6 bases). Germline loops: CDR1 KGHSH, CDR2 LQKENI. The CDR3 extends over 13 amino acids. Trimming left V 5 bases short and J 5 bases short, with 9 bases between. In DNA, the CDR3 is TGTGCCAGCTCAGGCAGGGGAACCGGGGAGCTGTTTTTT. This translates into CASSGRGTGELFF.

This CDR3 reads CASSESLAGGNEQYF. In DNA form, the CDR3 reads TGTGCCAGCAGTGAATCATTGGCGGGGGGGAATGAGCAGTACTTC. The chain is built from TRBV25-1 and TRBJ2-7; TRBD2 agrees at 9 bases. Germline V gives CDR1 MGHDK, CDR2 SYGVNS. This CDR3 is 15 amino acids long. The J segment lost 7 bases and the V segment lost 1 base, leaving 8 bases of the junction unmatched.

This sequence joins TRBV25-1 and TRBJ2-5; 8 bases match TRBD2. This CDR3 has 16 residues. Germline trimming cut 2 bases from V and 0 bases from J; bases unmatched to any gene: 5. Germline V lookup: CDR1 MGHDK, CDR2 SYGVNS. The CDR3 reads CASSEQRGKYQETQYF. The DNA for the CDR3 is TGTGCCAGCAGTGAACAGCGGGGGAAGTACCAAGAGACCCAGTACTTC.

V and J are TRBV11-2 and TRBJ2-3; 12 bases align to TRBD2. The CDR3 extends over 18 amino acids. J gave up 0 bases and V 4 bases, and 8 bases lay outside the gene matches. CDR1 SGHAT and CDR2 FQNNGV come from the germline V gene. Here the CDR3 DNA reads TGTGCCAGCAGCTCCCGGACTAGCGGGGCCCCTAGCACAGATACGCAGTATTTT. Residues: CASSSRTSGAPSTDTQYF.

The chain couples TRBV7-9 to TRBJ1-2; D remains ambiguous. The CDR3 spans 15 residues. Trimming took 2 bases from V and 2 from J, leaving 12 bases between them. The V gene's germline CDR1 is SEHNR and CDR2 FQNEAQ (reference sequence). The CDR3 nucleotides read TGTGCCAGCAGCTTATATGACACAGAGAACTATGGCTACACCTTC. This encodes CASSLYDTENYGYTF.

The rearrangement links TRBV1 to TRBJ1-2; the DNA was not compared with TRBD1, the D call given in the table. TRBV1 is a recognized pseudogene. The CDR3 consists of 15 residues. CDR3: CTSSQPEGVYYGYTF. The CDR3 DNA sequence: TGCACCAGCAGCCAACCTGAGGGGGTGTACTATGGCTACACCTTC.